This TCR beta chain was identified during a study of blood T cell repertoires in COVID-19. About the research overall: T cells, B-cell-depleted T cells, or PBMCs supplied cDNA or gDNA.

V shed 0 bases and J 8 bases; nucleotides not matched to a gene: 10. CDR1 is MGHRA, CDR2 YSYEKL, per germline. CDR3 length equals 16 residues. Authors' processing steps: Estimation of nucleated cell counts was performed using reference gene primer amplification. Only in-frame clones appear in the TCRdb table, and some are missing; sequencing was by immunoSEQ multiplex PCR. V, J and clone size derive from that table, while D and trimming were established from the DNA sequence. This sample has about 50,000 clones; roughly 83% occur once, and the top ten carry 2.1%. The chain uses TRBV4-1 and TRBJ2-1; 7 bases are shared with TRBD2. The clonotype comes from a woman aged 60-75 years with acute or convalescent COVID-19. The sample consisted of peripheral blood. In DNA form, the CDR3 reads TGCGCCAGCAGCCAAGATAGGTCGACTAGCCGACATGAGCAGTTCTTC. Translation gives CASSQDRSTSRHEQFF.